This T cell receptor (beta chain) was identified in a study of CD8 T cells in Susac syndrome. As to this clonotype: The antigen is not known.

Random hexamers served to reverse transcribe roughly 0.5 to 1 ug RNA. TCR beta CDR3 was amplified by immunoSEQ multiplex PCR. This amplification extended across 54 Vbeta and 13 Jbeta segments. MiXCR, applied by TCRdb to the immunoSEQ multiplex PCR reads, yields one record per CDR3 protein. The top ten hold 0.26% of the sample, which has 80,000 or so distinct CDR3 sequences, just under 95% seen once. Germline V gene lookup returns CDR1 MNHEY and CDR2 SMNVEV (reference sequence). This CDR3 region has 12 residues. With 6 bases removed from V and 3 bases from J, the gap between germline ends came to 7 bases. General study results and limits: The relatively small number of individuals in the TCR sequencing and HLA analysis was acknowledged by the study.

Sequencing of TCR beta was undertaken in CD8+ and CD4+ T cells derived from blood. The specimen sequenced was CD8+ T cells from PBMCs. The rearrangement joins TRBV27 to TRBJ2-3; D unclear. This receptor was taken from a human donor in good health. Here the CDR3 DNA reads TGTGCCAGCAGCATGAGGACAGATACGCAGTATTTT. Translated, it gives CASSMRTDTQYF.